The clone carrying this TCR beta chain was detected ten times or more. The antigen is not known. The sample is drawn from a study of CD8 T cells in ankylosing spondylitis. The study's findings and limits: For ankylosing spondylitis blood, a TCR beta motif of seven to nine highly homologous variants appeared characteristic. Certain motif variants had earlier appeared in reactive arthritis synovial fluid and blood.

MiXCR was run by TCRdb on the 5' RACE reads, yielding one entry per CDR3 protein. The profile shows around 30,000 distinct CDR3 sequences, 7.2% of them singletons. Germline V gene lookup returns CDR1 SGHTA and CDR2 FQGNSA. This CDR3 spans 16 amino acids. Trimming removed 5 bases from V and 1 base from J, with 14 bases in between. V is TRBV7-2 and J is TRBJ2-2; D is unclear. This receptor was identified in a male donor with ankylosing spondylitis or in good health (not recorded which). Material: blood, either unsorted or a sorted T cell fraction (not recorded which). CDR3 sequence reads: CASSPSLVMNTGELFF. CDR3 DNA: TGTGCCAGCAGCCCCTCGCTAGTGATGAACACCGGGGAGCTGTTTTTT. Complete variable domain (other parts from reference TRBV7-2 and TRBJ2-2): GAGVSQSPSNKVTEKGKDVELRCDPISGHTALYWYRQSLGQGLEFLIYFQGNSAPDKSGLPSDRFSAERTGGSVSTLTIQRTQQEDSAVYLCASSPSLVMNTGELFFGEGSRLTVL.